This record covers a single T cell receptor (beta chain). These data come from a study of blood T cell repertoires in COVID-19. Whole-study context: T cells, B-cell-depleted T cells, or PBMCs provided the cDNA or gDNA that served as material.

Original handling: Amplifying reference gene primers gave estimates of nucleated cell counts. Libraries were prepared by immunoSEQ multiplex PCR; TCRdb keeps only in-frame clonotypes and omits some of them. V and J calls plus clone size are reproduced from that table; the DNA served to infer D and trimming. This table has about 200,000 clones, roughly nine tenths appearing once. The V segment lost 5 bases and the J segment 0 bases; nucleotides outside the gene matches: 2. The CDR3 is made up of 14 amino acids. The rearrangement links TRBV5-3 to TRBJ1-5; 7 nucleotides agree with TRBD1. TRBV5-3 is flagged as an ORF with uncertain function. The sequence was collected from a man aged 55 to 70 with COVID-19, enrolled during active disease. Input material: peripheral blood. The CDR3 spells CARRQGGSNQPQHF. CDR3 DNA sequence: TGTGCCAGAAGGCAGGGGGGTAGCAATCAGCCCCAGCATTTT.